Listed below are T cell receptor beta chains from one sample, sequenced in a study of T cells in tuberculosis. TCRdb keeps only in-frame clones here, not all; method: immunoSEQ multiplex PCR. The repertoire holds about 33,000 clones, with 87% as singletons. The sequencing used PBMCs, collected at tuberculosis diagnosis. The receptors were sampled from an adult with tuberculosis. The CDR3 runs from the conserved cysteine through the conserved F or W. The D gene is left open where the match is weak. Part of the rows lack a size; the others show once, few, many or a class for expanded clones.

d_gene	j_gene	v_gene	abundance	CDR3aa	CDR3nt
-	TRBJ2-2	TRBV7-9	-	CASSSGVGELFF	TGTGCCAGCAGCTCAGGGGTCGGGGAGCTGTTTTTT
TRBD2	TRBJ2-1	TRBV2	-	CASRITSGGGPYKNEQFF	TGTGCCAGCAGAATAACTAGCGGGGGGGGTCCCTACAAAAATGAGCAGTTCTTC
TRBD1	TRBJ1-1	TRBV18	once	CASSLGTGDTEAFF	TGTGCCAGCTCACTCGGGACAGGGGATACAGAAGCTTTCTTT
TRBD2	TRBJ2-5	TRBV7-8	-	CASNPRGGETQYF	TGTGCCAGCAACCCGCGGGGGGGGGAGACCCAGTACTTC
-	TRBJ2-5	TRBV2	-	CASSEASQTQYF	TGTGCCAGCAGTGAAGCGAGTCAGACCCAGTACTTC
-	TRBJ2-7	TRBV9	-	CASGGTQDEQYF	TGTGCCAGCGGAGGGACTCAGGACGAGCAGTACTTC
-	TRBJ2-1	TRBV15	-	CATSRTTLISYNEQFF	TGTGCCACCAGTCGGACTACTCTCATTTCCTACAATGAGCAGTTCTTC
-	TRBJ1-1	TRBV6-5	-	CASSYVAGAAEAFF	TGTGCCAGCAGTTACGTGGCAGGGGCCGCTGAAGCTTTCTTT
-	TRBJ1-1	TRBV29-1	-	CSLTQQGMNTEAFF	TGCAGCTTGACCCAACAGGGCATGAACACTGAAGCTTTCTTT
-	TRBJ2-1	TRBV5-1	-	CASSPDRVYEQFF	TGCGCCAGCAGCCCTGATAGAGTCTATGAGCAGTTCTTC
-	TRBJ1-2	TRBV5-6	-	CASSLGLTGGYTF	TGTGCCAGCAGCTTGGGGCTAACGGGGGGCTACACCTTC
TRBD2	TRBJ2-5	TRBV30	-	CAWSEKSGRSYQETQYF	TGTGCCTGGAGCGAAAAAAGCGGGAGGAGCTACCAAGAGACCCAGTACTTC
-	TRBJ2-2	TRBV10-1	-	CASGPGLTTGELFF	TGCGCCAGCGGACCGGGACTTACCACCGGGGAGCTGTTTTTT
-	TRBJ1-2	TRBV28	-	CASSPGDPNYGYTF	TGTGCCAGCAGCCCGGGGGATCCTAACTATGGCTACACCTTC
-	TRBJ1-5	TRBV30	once	CAWSIQGEQPQHF	TGTGCCTGGAGTATCCAAGGGGAACAGCCCCAGCATTTT
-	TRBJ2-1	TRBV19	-	CASSTPGSSSYNEQFF	TGTGCCAGTAGTACTCCCGGGAGTAGCTCCTACAATGAGCAGTTCTTC
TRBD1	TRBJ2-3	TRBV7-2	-	CASSLDRGTDTQYF	TGTGCCAGCAGCTTAGACAGGGGGACCGATACGCAGTATTTT
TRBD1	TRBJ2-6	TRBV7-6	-	CASSGDSNVLTF	TGTGCCAGCAGTGGGGACAGCAACGTCCTGACTTTC
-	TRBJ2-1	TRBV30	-	CAWSGGRGSYNEQFF	TGTGCCTGGAGTGGAGGGAGAGGGTCCTACAATGAGCAGTTCTTC
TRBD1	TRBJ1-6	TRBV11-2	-	CASSPSRDRGSPLHF	TGTGCCAGCAGCCCGTCCCGGGACAGGGGCTCACCCCTCCACTTT
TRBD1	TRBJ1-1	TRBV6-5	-	CASSLLAGGRTEAFF	TGTGCCAGCAGTCTCCTAGCAGGGGGCCGCACTGAAGCTTTCTTT
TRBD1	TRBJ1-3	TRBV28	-	CASSLTGVGNTIYF	TGTGCCAGCAGTCTTACAGGGGTTGGAAACACCATATATTTT
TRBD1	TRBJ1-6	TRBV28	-	CASSLAQGVPINNSPLHF	TGTGCCAGCAGTTTAGCCCAGGGGGTTCCCATCAATAATTCACCCCTCCACTTT
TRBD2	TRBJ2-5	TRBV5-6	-	CASRPGLEHTETQYF	TGTGCCAGCAGACCTGGACTAGAGCATACGGAGACCCAGTACTTC
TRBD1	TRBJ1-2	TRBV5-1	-	CASSLVTGGAEGYTF	TGCGCCAGCAGCTTGGTTACAGGGGGCGCCGAGGGCTACACCTTC
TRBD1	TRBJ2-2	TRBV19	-	CASSVDRGNTGELFF	TGTGCCAGTAGTGTGGACAGGGGGAACACCGGGGAGCTGTTTTTT
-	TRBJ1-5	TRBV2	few	CASRESQPQHF	TGTGCCAGCAGGGAGAGTCAGCCCCAGCATTTT
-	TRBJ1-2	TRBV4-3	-	CASSQDVATDYGYTF	TGCGCCAGCAGCCAAGATGTAGCGACGGACTATGGCTACACCTTC
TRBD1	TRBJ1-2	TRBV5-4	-	CASSFRDRVGGYTF	TGTGCCAGCAGCTTCAGGGACAGGGTTGGTGGCTACACCTTC
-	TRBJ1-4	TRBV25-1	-	CASSESARVFF	TGTGCCAGCAGTGAATCGGCCAGGGTTTTTTTT
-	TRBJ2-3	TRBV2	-	CASSPDLADTQYF	TGTGCCAGCAGCCCGGACTTAGCCGATACGCAGTATTTT
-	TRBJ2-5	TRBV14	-	CASSQEEGEVAETQYF	TGTGCCAGCAGCCAAGAAGAAGGGGAGGTTGCGGAGACCCAGTACTTC
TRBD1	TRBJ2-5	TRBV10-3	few	CAISPGQAGKGQYF	TGTGCCATCAGTCCGGGACAGGCAGGAAAGGGCCAGTACTTC
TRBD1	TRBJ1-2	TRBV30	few	CAWSARGTGGYGYTF	TGTGCCTGGAGCGCCCGGGGGACAGGGGGGTATGGCTACACCTTC
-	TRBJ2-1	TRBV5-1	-	CASSPEARFGNEQFF	TGCGCCAGCAGCCCGGAGGCGAGATTCGGAAATGAGCAGTTCTTC